The 7 T cell receptor beta chains given below trace back to one sample, sequenced in a study of blood T cell repertoires in COVID-19 (dated by TCRdb to the early 2020s). Library preparation was by the immunoSEQ multiplex PCR assay. Entries here come from immuneACCESS through TCRdb and include only in-frame sequences with V and J called. Some clones fail to appear in such tables; in the studies checked, an unresolved V gene covers under half of the shortfall, and the cause of the remainder is unknown. The sample yields about 180,000 clones; roughly 81% were counted once. About 5.8% of the sample comes from the top ten. Sequencing was performed on peripheral blood. The source of these receptors is a woman between 45 and 60 years old with COVID-19, enrolled during active disease.

V is TRBV3-1 (or the pseudogene TRBV3-2) and J is TRBJ2-5; D unclear. The CDR3 sequence is 15 residues long. In germline, CDR1 is LGHDT, CDR2 YNNKEL (reference sequence). Trimming cost V 3 bases and J 2 bases, with 13 bases left between them. The CDR3 is CASSHFLTSQETQYF. DNA of the CDR3: TGTGCCAGCAGCCATTTTTTAACTTCTCAAGAGACCCAGTACTTC.

The rearrangement uses TRBV7-3 and TRBJ2-3; 7 bases map to TRBD2. Germline CDR1 and CDR2: SGHTA and FQGTGA. The V and J ends lost 2 bases and 3 bases, in that order; junction bases with no gene match: 2. CDR3 length: 14 residues. The CDR3 region is CASSLQGGTDTQYF. As DNA, the CDR3 is TGTGCCAGCAGCTTACAGGGAGGGACAGATACGCAGTATTTT.

A few counts support this clone. The chain combines TRBV7-9 with TRBJ2-2, with D perhaps TRBD1 (6 bases). The CDR3 has 16 residues. The V gene's germline CDR1 is SEHNR and CDR2 FQNEAQ (reference sequence). Trimming removed 3 bases at V and 0 bases at J, with 11 bases between. The CDR3 protein is CASSLLAGANTGELFF. CDR3 DNA sequence: TGTGCCAGCAGCTTGCTCGCAGGGGCGAACACCGGGGAGCTGTTTTTT. Drawing the rest from reference TRBV7-9 and TRBJ2-2, the complete variable domain is DTGVSQNPRHKITKRGQNVTFRCDPISEHNRLYWYRQTLGQGPEFLTYFQNEAQLEKSRLLSDRFSAERPKGSFSTLEIQRTEQGDSAMYLCASSLLAGANTGELFFGEGSRLTVL.

The chain joins TRBV5-4 to TRBJ2-3, with 11 bases matching TRBD2. The germline CDR1 and CDR2 sequences are SGHNT and YYREEE (reference sequence). V was pared by 1 base and J by 4 bases, with 5 bases of the junction left unmatched. The CDR3 runs to 16 residues. CDR3 nucleotides: TGTGCCAGCAGCTTGACTAGCGGGGGCGTCGCAGATACGCAGTATTTT. As protein: CASSLTSGGVADTQYF.

This chain uses TRBV3-1 (or the pseudogene TRBV3-2) with TRBJ2-3; 8 bases align to TRBD2. Trimming at V came to 1 base and at J to 0 bases, leaving 15 bases not matched to a gene. Per germline, CDR1 LGHDT and CDR2 YNNKEL (reference sequence). The CDR3 has 20 amino acids. The CDR3 reads CASSQVRGGGSSHSTDTQYF. DNA of the CDR3: TGTGCCAGCAGCCAAGTTCGGGGGGGCGGTAGCTCCCATAGCACAGATACGCAGTATTTT.

V and J are TRBV6-5 and TRBJ2-1; no clear D gene. CDR1 and CDR2 (germline): MNHEY, SVGAGI. The CDR3 covers 13 residues. Trimming pared 8 bases from V and 7 bases from J, leaving 15 bases between. CDR3 coding DNA: TGTGCCAGCTCCCAGTCCCCCACAAATGAGCAGTTCTTC. Residues: CASSQSPTNEQFF.

This chain links TRBV19 with TRBJ1-5; maybe TRBD1 (6 bases). This CDR3 contains 14 residues. The V and J ends lost 4 bases and 9 bases respectively, with 16 bases between them. The germline V gene has CDR1 LNHDA and CDR2 SQIVND (reference sequence). The chain's CDR3 is CASSTRDNSRPQHF. The CDR3 DNA sequence: TGTGCCAGTAGTACTCGGGACAACAGCAGGCCCCAGCATTTT. Complete variable domain (other parts from reference TRBV19 and TRBJ1-5): DGGITQSPKYLFRKEGQNVTLSCEQNLNHDAMYWYRQDPGQGLRLIYYSQIVNDFQKGDIAEGYSVSREKKESFPLTVTSAQKNPTAFYLCASSTRDNSRPQHFGDGTRLSIL.